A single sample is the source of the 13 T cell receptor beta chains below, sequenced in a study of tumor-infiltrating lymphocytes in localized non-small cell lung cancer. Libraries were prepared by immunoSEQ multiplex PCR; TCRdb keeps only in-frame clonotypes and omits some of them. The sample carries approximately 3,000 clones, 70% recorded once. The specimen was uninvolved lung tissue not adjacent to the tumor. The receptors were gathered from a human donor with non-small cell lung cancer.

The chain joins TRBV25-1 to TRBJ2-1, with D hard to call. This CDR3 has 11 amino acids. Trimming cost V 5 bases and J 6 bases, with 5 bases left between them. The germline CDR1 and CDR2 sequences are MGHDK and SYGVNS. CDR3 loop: CASSPSNEQFF. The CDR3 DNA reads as TGTGCCAGCAGTCCTTCCAATGAGCAGTTCTTC. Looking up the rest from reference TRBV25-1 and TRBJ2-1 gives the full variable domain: EADIYQTPRYLVIGTGKKITLECSQTMGHDKMYWYQQDPGMELHLIHYSYGVNSTEKGDLSSESTVSRIRTEHFPLTLESARPSHTSQYLCASSPSNEQFFGPGTRLTVL.

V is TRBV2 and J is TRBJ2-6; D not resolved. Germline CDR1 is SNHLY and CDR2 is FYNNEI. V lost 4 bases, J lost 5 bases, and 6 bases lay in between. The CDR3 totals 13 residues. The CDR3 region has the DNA TGTGCCAGCAGTGCTATACGGGCCAACGTCCTGACTTTC. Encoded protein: CASSAIRANVLTF.

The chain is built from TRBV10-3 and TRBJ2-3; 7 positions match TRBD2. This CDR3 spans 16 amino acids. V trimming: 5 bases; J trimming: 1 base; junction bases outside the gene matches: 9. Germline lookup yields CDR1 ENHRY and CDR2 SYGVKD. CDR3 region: CAISSLRSGGTDTQYF. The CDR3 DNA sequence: TGTGCCATCAGTTCTCTACGAAGCGGGGGCACAGATACGCAGTATTTT.

This CDR3 reads CASSSWDSNQPQHF. CDR3 coding DNA: TGTGCCAGCAGTTCCTGGGACAGTAATCAGCCCCAGCATTTT. This chain joins TRBV27 and TRBJ1-5; 7 bases map to TRBD1. Germline V gene lookup returns CDR1 MNHEY and CDR2 SMNVEV (reference sequence). This CDR3 spans 14 amino acids. The V segment lost 4 bases and the J segment 4 bases; nucleotides outside the gene matches: 4.

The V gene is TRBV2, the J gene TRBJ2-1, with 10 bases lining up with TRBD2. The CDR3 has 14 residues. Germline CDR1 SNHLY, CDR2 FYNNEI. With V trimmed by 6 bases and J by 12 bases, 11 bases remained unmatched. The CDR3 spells CASSGNDSGGPQFF. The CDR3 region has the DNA TGTGCCAGCAGCGGGAATGATAGCGGGGGGCCGCAGTTCTTC.

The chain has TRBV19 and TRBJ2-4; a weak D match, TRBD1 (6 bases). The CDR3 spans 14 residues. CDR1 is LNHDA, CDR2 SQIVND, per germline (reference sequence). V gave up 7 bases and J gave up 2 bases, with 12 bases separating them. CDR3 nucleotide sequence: TGTGCCAGTATGAAACAGGGATCCAAAAACATTCAGTACTTC. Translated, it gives CASMKQGSKNIQYF. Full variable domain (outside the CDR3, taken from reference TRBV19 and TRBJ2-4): DGGITQSPKYLFRKEGQNVTLSCEQNLNHDAMYWYRQDPGQGLRLIYYSQIVNDFQKGDIAEGYSVSREKKESFPLTVTSAQKNPTAFYLCASMKQGSKNIQYFGAGTRLSVL.

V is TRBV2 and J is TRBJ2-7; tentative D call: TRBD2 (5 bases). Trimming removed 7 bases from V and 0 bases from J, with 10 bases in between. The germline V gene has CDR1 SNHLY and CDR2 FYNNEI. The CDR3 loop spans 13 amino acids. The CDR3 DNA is TGTGCCAGCACGGAGGCCGACTCCTACGAGCAGTACTTC. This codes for CASTEADSYEQYF.

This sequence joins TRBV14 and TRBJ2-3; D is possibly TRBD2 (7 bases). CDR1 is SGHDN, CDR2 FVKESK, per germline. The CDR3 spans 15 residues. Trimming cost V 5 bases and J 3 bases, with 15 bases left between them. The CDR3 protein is CASSKGLGGTDTQYF. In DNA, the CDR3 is TGTGCCAGCAGCAAAGGACTAGGGGGAACAGATACGCAGTATTTT. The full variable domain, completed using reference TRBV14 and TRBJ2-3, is EAGVTQFPSHSVIEKGQTVTLRCDPISGHDNLYWYRRVMGKEIKFLLHFVKESKQDESGMPNNRFLAERTGGTYSTLKVQPAELEDSGVYFCASSKGLGGTDTQYFGPGTRLTVL.

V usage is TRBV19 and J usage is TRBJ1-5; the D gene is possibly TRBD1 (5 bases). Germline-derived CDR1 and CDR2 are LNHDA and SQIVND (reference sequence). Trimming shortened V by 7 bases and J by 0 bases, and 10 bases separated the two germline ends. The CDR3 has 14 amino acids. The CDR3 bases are TGTGCCAGTAAACCGACAGCTAGCAATCAGCCCCAGCATTTT. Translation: CASKPTASNQPQHF.

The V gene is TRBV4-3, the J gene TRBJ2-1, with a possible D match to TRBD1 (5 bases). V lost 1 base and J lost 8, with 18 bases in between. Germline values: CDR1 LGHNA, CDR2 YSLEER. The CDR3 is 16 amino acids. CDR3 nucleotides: TGCGCCAGCAGCCAAGCACATCGTCAGGGTGACGATGAGCAGTTCTTC. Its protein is CASSQAHRQGDDEQFF.

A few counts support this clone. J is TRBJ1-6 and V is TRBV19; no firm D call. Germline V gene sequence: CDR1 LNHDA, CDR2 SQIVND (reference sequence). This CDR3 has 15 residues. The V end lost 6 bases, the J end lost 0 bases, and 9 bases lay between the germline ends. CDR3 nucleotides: TGTGCCAGTAGAACCGGGAGCTCCTATAATTCACCCCTCCACTTT. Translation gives CASRTGSSYNSPLHF.

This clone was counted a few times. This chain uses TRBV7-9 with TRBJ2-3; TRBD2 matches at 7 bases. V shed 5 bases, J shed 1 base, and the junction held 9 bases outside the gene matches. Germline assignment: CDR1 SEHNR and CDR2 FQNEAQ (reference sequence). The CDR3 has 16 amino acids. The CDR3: CASSPSRGGRTDTQYF. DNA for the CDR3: TGTGCCAGCAGCCCCTCCCGCGGGGGACGCACAGATACGCAGTATTTT.

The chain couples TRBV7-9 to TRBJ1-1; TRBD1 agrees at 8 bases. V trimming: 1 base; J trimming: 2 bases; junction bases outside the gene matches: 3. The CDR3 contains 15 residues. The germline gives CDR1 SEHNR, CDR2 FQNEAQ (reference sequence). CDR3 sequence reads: CASSLEGTGNTEAFF. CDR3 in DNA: TGTGCCAGCAGCTTAGAAGGGACAGGAAACACTGAAGCTTTCTTT.